What follows are 15 T cell receptor beta chains derived from one specimen sequenced in a study of blood T cell repertoires in COVID-19. The method was immunoSEQ multiplex PCR; TCRdb's version includes in-frame clones alone and lacks a portion of them. The repertoire holds approximately 360,000 clones, with 87% as singletons. The sample consisted of PBMCs or T cells enriched from blood (not recorded which). These receptors came from a man aged 35 to 55 in a cohort exposed to, infected with or recovered from COVID-19 (not recorded which).

The rearrangement joins TRBV3-1 (or the pseudogene TRBV3-2) to TRBJ2-6, with D perhaps TRBD1 (5 bases). V lost 4 bases and J lost 0, with 16 bases in between. In germline, CDR1 is LGHDT, CDR2 YNNKEL (reference sequence). The CDR3 runs 18 residues. The chain's CDR3 is CASSPGASSFSGANVLTF. The CDR3 region has the DNA TGTGCCAGCAGCCCTGGGGCCAGCTCCTTCTCTGGGGCCAACGTCCTGACTTTC.

The chain combines TRBV10-3 with TRBJ1-1, with D unresolved. V lost 0 bases to trimming and J lost 1 base, with 6 bases between them. CDR1 and CDR2 (germline): ENHRY, SYGVKD. This CDR3 has 14 residues. CDR3 nucleotides: TGTGCCATCAGTGAGTCGTCTACGAACACTGAAGCTTTCTTT. Protein product: CAISESSTNTEAFF.

The V and J genes are TRBV7-9 and TRBJ2-1; D gene unclear. There are 14 residues in the CDR3. The V gene's germline CDR1 is SEHNR and CDR2 FQNEAQ (reference sequence). Trimming pared 2 bases from V and 2 bases from J, leaving 7 bases between. The CDR3 is CASSLNSAYNEQFF. The CDR3 DNA reads TGTGCCAGCAGCTTAAACTCCGCCTACAATGAGCAGTTCTTC.

In nucleotides, the CDR3 is TGCGCCAGCAGCCTTCGTAGCACAGATACGCAGTATTTT. It specifies CASSLRSTDTQYF. The chain couples TRBV4-1 to TRBJ2-3, with D hard to call. The length of the CDR3 is 13 residues. Germline CDR1 MGHRA, CDR2 YSYEKL. With 4 bases removed from V and 0 bases from J, the gap between germline ends came to 5 bases.

The rearrangement uses TRBV5-1 and TRBJ2-1; 8 positions agree with TRBD2. With V trimmed by 1 base and J by 8 bases, 11 bases remained unmatched. The CDR3 extends over 16 amino acids. Per germline, CDR1 SGHRS and CDR2 YFSETQ. CDR3 in amino acids: CASSLLSSGPIYEQFF. CDR3 coding DNA: TGCGCCAGCAGCTTGCTTTCTAGCGGGCCTATTTATGAGCAGTTCTTC.

The CDR3 nucleotides read TGTGCCTGGAGTGGACAGTATAGCAATCAGCCCCAGCATTTT. Translated, it gives CAWSGQYSNQPQHF. The chain joins TRBV30 to TRBJ1-5; D is perhaps TRBD1 (5 bases). The length of the CDR3 is 14 residues. CDR1 and CDR2 from the germline V gene are GTSNPN and SVGIG (reference sequence). V dropped 1 base and J dropped 0 bases, with 7 bases sitting between them.

The CDR3 coding sequence is TGTGCCAGCAGTTCCCAGGTAGCGGGGTGGGGAGAGACCCAGTACTTC. Its protein product is CASSSQVAGWGETQYF. The chain uses TRBV28 and TRBJ2-5; 8 bases align to TRBD2. Germline V gene sequence: CDR1 MDHEN, CDR2 SYDVKM. There are 16 residues in the CDR3. With 4 bases clipped from V and 4 bases from J, the junction kept 11 bases outside the gene matches.

The chain uses TRBV5-1 and TRBJ2-1; 10 bases map to TRBD2. V gave up 2 bases and J gave up 8 bases; unmatched junction bases: 10. The CDR3 has 16 amino acids. Germline CDR1 and CDR2: SGHRS and YFSETQ. In nucleotides, the CDR3 is TGCGCCAGCAGCTTCGGACTAGCGGAGGGGGGCTATGAGCAGTTCTTC. As protein: CASSFGLAEGGYEQFF.

This chain uses TRBV21-1 with TRBJ2-7; TRBD1 reflects the table's D call only, with no check against the DNA. TRBV21-1 is termed a pseudogene. The CDR3 runs 14 residues. The CDR3 bases are TGTGCCAGCAGCAAGGACAGGTTTTCCTACGAGCAGTACTTC. Protein sequence: CASSKDRFSYEQYF.

This clone was detected a few times. The chain couples TRBV24-1 to TRBJ2-1; 14 nucleotides line up with TRBD2. The CDR3 is 16 amino acids. CDR1 and CDR2 from the germline V gene are KGHDR and SFDVKD. V lost 5 bases, J lost 3 bases, and 2 bases stayed unmatched. The CDR3 spells CATSVGTSGSYNEQFF. CDR3 in DNA: TGTGCCACCAGTGTCGGGACTAGCGGGAGCTACAATGAGCAGTTCTTC.

V is TRBV27 and J is TRBJ2-2; D not resolved. Per germline, CDR1 MNHEY and CDR2 SMNVEV (reference sequence). Trimming shortened V by 7 bases and J by 0 bases, and 12 bases separated the two germline ends. CDR3 length equals 15 residues. The CDR3 is CASKSFYANTGELFF. DNA for the CDR3: TGTGCCAGCAAGAGCTTTTACGCGAACACCGGGGAGCTGTTTTTT.

CDR3 nucleotides: TGTGCCAGCACCGCTCAGGGGTTTGGGGAAAAACTGTTTTTT. Translated: CASTAQGFGEKLFF. The rearrangement uses TRBV7-9 and TRBJ1-4; D possibly corresponds to TRBD1 (6 bases). Germline V gene sequence: CDR1 SEHNR, CDR2 FQNEAQ (reference sequence). The CDR3 sequence is 14 residues long. Trimming removed 7 bases from V and 8 bases from J, with 17 bases in between.

The chain uses TRBV30 and TRBJ1-2; TRBD1 aligns across 8 bases. V was clipped by 6 bases and J by 6 bases; unmatched bases: 9. CDR3 size: 13 residues. Germline loops: CDR1 GTSNPN, CDR2 SVGIG (reference sequence). CDR3 bases: TGTGCCTGTGCAACGGACAGGGTTAATGGCTACACCTTC. Translation gives CACATDRVNGYTF.

V and J are TRBV11-2 and TRBJ1-6, with D tentatively TRBD1 (6 bases). The V and J ends lost 5 bases and 8 bases respectively, with 16 bases between them. The CDR3 is 15 residues long. Germline V CDR1 and CDR2: SGHAT, FQNNGV. The CDR3 loop reads CASSNWDIGDSPLHF. In nucleotides, the CDR3 is TGTGCCAGCAGCAACTGGGACATAGGGGATTCACCCCTCCACTTT.

V usage is TRBV11-1 and J usage is TRBJ2-7; D is perhaps TRBD1 (6 bases). The V and J ends lost 3 bases and 7 bases respectively, with 10 bases between them. Germline V gene data show CDR1 as SGHAT and CDR2 as FQDESV (reference sequence). The CDR3 consists of 12 residues. The CDR3 spells CASSFRGGEQYF. CDR3 DNA sequence: TGTGCCAGCAGCTTCAGGGGTGGGGAGCAGTACTTC.